The clone carrying this T cell receptor (beta chain) has only one observation. The antigen is not known. The sample is drawn from a study of persistence of HIV-infected CD4 T cells. Study-wide context: Suppressive ART had lasted a median of roughly 8 years.

Findings and limits, study-wide: Antigen-responding cells were enriched for degenerate expanded CDR3beta sequences.

The stimulus was an HIV-1 Gag 15-mer peptide pool, 1 ug/peptide/mL. Sorted nonresponding memory CD4+ T cells were CD40L-negative, CD69-negative, CD45RO-high. Adults with HIV-1 started suppressive ART while chronically infected. This was the immunoSEQ version 4 assay in survey mode. Here immunoSEQ multiplex PCR was the method, and the copy in TCRdb shows in-frame clones only, minus some. The sample includes more than 30,000 clones, more than 75% seen only once; the top ten take almost 1%. In germline, CDR1 is SNHLY, CDR2 FYNNEI. Between the trimmed V and J ends, which lost 7 bases and 2 bases, there was a span of 14 bases. The CDR3 runs 15 residues.

The sequence was collected from an adult with HIV. The donor label of this sample is uncertain. The source was cultured CD4+ T cells from PBMCs, collected from a patient who received antiretroviral therapy. The chain employs TRBV2 and TRBJ1-4; a possible D gene is TRBD1 (5 bases). CDR3 nucleotides: TGTGCCAGCATGTTCGGGGACGGCACTAATGAAAAACTGTTTTTT. Its protein is CASMFGDGTNEKLFF.